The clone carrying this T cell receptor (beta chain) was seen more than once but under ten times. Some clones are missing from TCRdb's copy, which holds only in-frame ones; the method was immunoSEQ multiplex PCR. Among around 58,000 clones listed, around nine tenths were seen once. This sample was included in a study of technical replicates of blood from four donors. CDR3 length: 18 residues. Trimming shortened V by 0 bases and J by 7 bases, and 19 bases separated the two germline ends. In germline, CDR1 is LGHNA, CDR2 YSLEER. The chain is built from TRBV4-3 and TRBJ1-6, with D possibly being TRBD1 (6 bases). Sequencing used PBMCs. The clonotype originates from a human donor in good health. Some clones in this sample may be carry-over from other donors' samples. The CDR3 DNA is TGCGCCAGCAGCCAAGAACCCGGGACAACCCTCCGGAATTCACCCCTCCACTTT. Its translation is CASSQEPGTTLRNSPLHF.